This T cell receptor beta chain was observed in a study of T cells in Graves' hyperthyroidism and ophthalmopathy. General observations from the study: Most clonotypes expanded in the thyroid (above 0.001) were also present in blood. In simple terms, a model built on 13 V-J features told ophthalmopathy apart from stable hyperthyroidism.

What was amplified from RNA transcripts were TCR beta CDR3 regions. When the TCR CDR3 underwent first-round RT-PCR, the HTBI primer set was used. TCRdb re-analysed the multiplex PCR reads in MiXCR, keeping a single row per CDR3 protein. The sample has under 400,000 distinct CDR3 sequences; about 18% are singletons. Stability of Graves' hyperthyroidism was defined as absent ophthalmopathy progression within 18 months. Concerning this clonotype itself: Its specificity is unknown.

Germline V gene sequence: CDR1 SQVTM, CDR2 ANQGSEA. Trimming stripped 6 bases from V and 0 bases from J, with 16 bases between. The CDR3 spans 15 residues. Source material: blood. This clonotype was sampled from a woman aged 50 to 60 with Graves' hyperthyroidism. This chain connects TRBV29-1 to TRBJ2-3; no definite D call. The CDR3 region is CSVKLFYPSTDTQYF. In DNA, the CDR3 is TGCAGCGTAAAACTCTTCTATCCTAGCACAGATACGCAGTATTTT.